The source of this TCR beta chain is a study of CD8 T cells in ankylosing spondylitis (TCRdb year 2017). A note on the overall study: The study set out to find disease-linked TCR variants by profiling T cell receptor beta repertoires in ankylosing spondylitis patients and healthy donors. The full study cohort comprised around 25 ankylosing spondylitis patients and 85 to 120 healthy donors. Peripheral blood samples were taken, and synovial fluid was additionally collected from ankylosing spondylitis patients.

The CDR3 numbers 15 residues from cysteine through phenylalanine. Only the CDR3 part of the read is kept: 45 bases, read in frame from the first base. V is reduced by 0 bases and J by 3 bases, leaving a spacing of 9 bases between them. The sequencer listed for this sample is Illumina HiSeq 2500. Quantitative 5'-RACE with molecular barcodes was used to prepare TCR beta libraries. On the authors' methods: A new computational method based on a probabilistic model of VDJ rearrangement was used to identify disease-linked TCR variants. The public sequencing data were trimmed at Q25 with fastp and processed into clonotypes with MiXCR by TCRdb, which kept only in-frame beta chains. Every CDR3 protein is listed once, alongside the most common genes and DNA of its rows. TCRdb's processing, not the authors', yielded these V and J calls. In all, the sample holds fewer than 550,000 distinct CDR3 sequences, and approximately 5.3% of those were seen once. The ten largest clones represent around 3.4% of the sample.

There are many counts of this clonotype. Its specific antigen is unknown. Per-base qualities were not stored, and no clone one base away is much larger. Broad study findings and their caveats: In peripheral blood, the disease-linked clones were found at relatively low frequencies and had a CD8+ phenotype. Significant enrichment of the disease-linked clones was reported in matched synovial fluid samples from ankylosing spondylitis patients. Blood from ankylosing spondylitis patients appeared to be characterized by a TCR beta motif composed of roughly eight highly homologous amino acid variants. Some motif variants had previously been reported in the synovial fluid and blood of reactive arthritis patients, which suggests shared mechanisms of disease initiation.

The chain was built from TRBV12-3 or TRBV12-4 and TRBJ1-5; the D gene remains uncertain. Sequenced sample: blood, either unsorted or a sorted T cell fraction (not recorded which). This clonotype was obtained from a male donor with ankylosing spondylitis. CDR3 sequence: CASSLAGGNNQPQHF. The sequence in DNA is TGTGCCAGCAGTTTAGCGGGAGGGAACAATCAGCCCCAGCATTTT.